This T cell receptor (beta chain) was sequenced for a study of cytomegalovirus exposure and HLA in healthy donors. Findings and limits, study-wide: High sensitivity and specificity were reportedly achieved when the classifier diagnosed cytomegalovirus status. The listing of 160 or so TCR beta chains classed them as cytomegalovirus-associated.

With respect to this clone: Its target is not known.

Separate from the roughly 670-subject first cohort, the roughly 120-subject validation cohort was the one that the donors belonged to. Between the trimmed V and J ends, which lost 1 base and 7 bases, there was a span of 11 bases. The germline gives CDR1 SGHTA, CDR2 FQGNSA. The CDR3 has 14 residues. Here immunoSEQ multiplex PCR was the method, and the copy in TCRdb shows in-frame clones only, minus some. Here the sample spans more than 45,000 clones, roughly 89% being singletons. The source is a woman aged 18-35 years in good health and CMV-seronegative. The sequenced sample was PBMCs. The chain is built from TRBV7-2 and TRBJ2-4; D remains unclear. CDR3 sequence: CASSLGQAPNIQYF. In DNA form, the CDR3 reads TGTGCCAGCAGCTTAGGGCAGGCCCCTAACATTCAGTACTTC.